This TCR beta chain was sequenced for a study of response to subunit inactivated influenza vaccine. TCRdb re-derived calls from the RT-PCR reads in MiXCR, one entry per CDR3 protein. Altogether roughly 710,000 distinct CDR3 sequences are present, 12% to 15% being singletons, with the ten largest covering 6.5% to 8%. This clonotype has a count of ten or more. CDR1 is SQVTM and CDR2 is ANQGSEA in the germline V gene. The ends were cut back, 1 base at V and 5 bases at J, with 9 bases in the middle. This CDR3 has 12 residues. This material consisted of PBMCs from blood, taken about 14 days before vaccination. The chain couples TRBV29-1 to TRBJ2-7; D may correspond to TRBD1 or TRBD2 (5 bases each). This clonotype was sampled from a man in his forties or fifties who received an inactivated influenza vaccine. DNA for the CDR3: TGCAGCGTTGAAGGTTCGGGACACGAGCAGTACTTC. Amino acids: CSVEGSGHEQYF.